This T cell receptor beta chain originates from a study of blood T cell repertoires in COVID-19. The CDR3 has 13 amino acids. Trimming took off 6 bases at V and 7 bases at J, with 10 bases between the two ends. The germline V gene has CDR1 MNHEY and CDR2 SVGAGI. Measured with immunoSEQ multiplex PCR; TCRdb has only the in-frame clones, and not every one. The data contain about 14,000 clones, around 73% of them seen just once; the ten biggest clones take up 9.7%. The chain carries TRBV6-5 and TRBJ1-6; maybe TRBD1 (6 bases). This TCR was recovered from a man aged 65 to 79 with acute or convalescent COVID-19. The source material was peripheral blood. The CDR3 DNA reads TGTGCCAGCAGGCCCCAGGGGAATTCACCCCTCCACTTT. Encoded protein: CASRPQGNSPLHF.